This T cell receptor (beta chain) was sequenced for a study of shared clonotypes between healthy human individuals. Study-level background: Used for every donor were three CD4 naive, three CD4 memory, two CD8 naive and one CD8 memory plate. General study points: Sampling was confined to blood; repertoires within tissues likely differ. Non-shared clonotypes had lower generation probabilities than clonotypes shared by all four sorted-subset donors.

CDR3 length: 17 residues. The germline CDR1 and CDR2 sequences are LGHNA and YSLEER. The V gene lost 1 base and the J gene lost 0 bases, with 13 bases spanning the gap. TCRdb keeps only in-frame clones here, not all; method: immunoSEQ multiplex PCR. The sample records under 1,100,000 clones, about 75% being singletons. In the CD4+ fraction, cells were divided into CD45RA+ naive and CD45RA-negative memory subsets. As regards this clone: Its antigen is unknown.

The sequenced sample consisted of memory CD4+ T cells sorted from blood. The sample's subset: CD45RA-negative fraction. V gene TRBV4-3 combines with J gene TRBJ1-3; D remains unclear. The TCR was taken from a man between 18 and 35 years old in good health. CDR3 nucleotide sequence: TGCGCCAGCAGCCAAGCTTTGTCTGGGTTCTCTGGAAACACCATATATTTT. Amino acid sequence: CASSQALSGFSGNTIYF.